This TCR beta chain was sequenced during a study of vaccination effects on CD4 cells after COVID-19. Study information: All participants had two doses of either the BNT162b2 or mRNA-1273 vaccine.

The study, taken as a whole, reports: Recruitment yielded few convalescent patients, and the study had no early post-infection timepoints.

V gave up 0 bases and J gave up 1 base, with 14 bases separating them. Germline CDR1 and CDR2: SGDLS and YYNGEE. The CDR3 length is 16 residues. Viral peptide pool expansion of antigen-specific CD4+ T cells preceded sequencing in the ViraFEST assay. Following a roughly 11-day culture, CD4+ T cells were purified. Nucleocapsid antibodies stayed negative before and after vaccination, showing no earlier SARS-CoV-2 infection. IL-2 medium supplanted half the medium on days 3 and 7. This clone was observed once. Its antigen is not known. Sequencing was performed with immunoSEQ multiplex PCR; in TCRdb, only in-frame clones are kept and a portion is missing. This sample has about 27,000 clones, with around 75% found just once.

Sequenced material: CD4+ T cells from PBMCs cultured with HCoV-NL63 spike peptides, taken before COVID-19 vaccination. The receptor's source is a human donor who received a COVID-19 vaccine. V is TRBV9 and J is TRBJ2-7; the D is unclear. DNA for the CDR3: TGTGCCAGCAGCGTAGACCCCATGGCGGCTTCCTACGAGCAGTACTTC. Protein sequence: CASSVDPMAASYEQYF.